These 7 T cell receptor beta chains share one sample of origin, sequenced in a study of cytotoxic CD8 clonotypes in ibrutinib-treated CLL (dated by TCRdb to 2020 to 2023). In light of the paper, this sample's time point label describes: roughly 2 years on ibrutinib. Preparation of the library involved the immunoSEQ multiplex PCR assay. TCRdb provides this immuneACCESS table in a form limited to in-frame rearrangements. Some clones are lacking; in checked studies, under half of them reflect an unresolved V gene, and why the rest are absent is not known. This sample has hundreds of thousands of clones in its table, and under 80% of those were observed once. The ten biggest clones cover about 16% of the sample. Source: PBMCs, taken after 24 months of ibrutinib treatment. These receptors were taken from a human donor with chronic lymphocytic leukemia.

The gene calls are TRBV18 and TRBJ1-3, with 8 bases that match TRBD1. V lost 6 bases to trimming and J lost 2 bases; unmatched junction nucleotides: 9. Germline assignment: CDR1 KGHSH and CDR2 LQKENI. The CDR3 is made up of 16 amino acids. The CDR3 nucleotides read TGTGCCAGCTCCGCCGGACAGGGTTCTCCTGGAAACACCATATATTTT. It is translated as CASSAGQGSPGNTIYF.

This clone was seen only a few times. The chain joins TRBV19 to TRBJ2-1; 9 bases map to TRBD2. CDR1 is LNHDA, CDR2 SQIVND, per germline (reference sequence). This CDR3 is built from 13 residues. With V trimmed by 5 bases and J by 11 bases, 7 bases remained unmatched. The CDR3 loop reads CASSVASGTQQFF. The CDR3 region has the DNA TGTGCCAGTAGTGTGGCTAGCGGGACTCAGCAGTTCTTC.

The rearrangement joins TRBV2 to TRBJ1-5; D unresolved. V was pared by 3 bases and J by 3 bases, with 15 bases between. From germline, CDR1 is SNHLY and CDR2 FYNNEI. The CDR3 is 16 amino acids. The CDR3 sequence is CASSDPGAGINQPQHF. As DNA, the CDR3 is TGTGCCAGCAGTGACCCAGGCGCGGGGATCAATCAGCCCCAGCATTTT.

V and J are TRBV7-9 and TRBJ2-2, with unresolved D. The CDR3 totals 14 residues. V lost 5 bases and J 5 bases, leaving 12 bases between the germline ends. Germline V gives CDR1 SEHNR, CDR2 FQNEAQ (reference sequence). The CDR3 DNA follows: TGTGCCAGCAGCCCCAAAGTTCCAACCGGGGAGCTGTTTTTT. Its translation is CASSPKVPTGELFF.

The chain couples TRBV29-1 to TRBJ2-1; D ambiguous. This CDR3 has 10 residues. V was clipped by 5 bases and J by 11 bases, with 10 bases between them. The germline V gene has CDR1 SQVTM and CDR2 ANQGSEA. The CDR3 DNA reads as TGCAGCGTTTCCGACAAGAAGCAGTTCTTC. This codes for CSVSDKKQFF.

The J gene is TRBJ2-3, the V gene TRBV27, with no clear D. The germline gives CDR1 MNHEY, CDR2 SMNVEV (reference sequence). The CDR3 is 12 amino acids. V gave up 5 bases and J gave up 14 bases, with 17 bases separating them. Here the CDR3 reads CASSPLAQPLYF. CDR3 in DNA: TGTGCCAGCAGTCCTCTGGCCCAACCCTTGTATTTT.

J is TRBJ1-1 and V is TRBV23-1, with TRBD1 matching over 9 bases. TRBV23-1 is placed among ORFs of uncertain function. This CDR3 comprises 19 residues. Germline trimming cut 0 bases from V and 0 bases from J; bases unmatched to any gene: 11. CDR3 protein: CASSQSCQGQGKLNTEAFF. As DNA, the CDR3 is TGCGCCAGCAGTCAATCGTGTCAGGGACAGGGCAAATTGAACACTGAAGCTTTCTTT.